Described below is a single T cell receptor beta chain sequence and its context. Its specificity is unknown. As every portion of the isolated RNA was reverse transcribed, the sequencing read expressed TCRB transcripts. Method: immunoSEQ multiplex PCR; TCRdb's copy keeps in-frame clones and lacks some. This table holds some 22,000 clones, under 60% found once. This record comes from a study of beta chain features in type 1 diabetes. Germline V gene sequence: CDR1 MDHEN, CDR2 SYDVKM. The CDR3 has 15 residues. V trimming: 6 bases; J trimming: 4 bases; junction bases outside the gene matches: 8. Sorting with CD45RO/CCR7/CD25/CD127/CD95/CD27 yielded naive, central memory, regulatory and stem-like memory CD4+ cells. General study points: Type 1 diabetes patients had VDJ junctions that carried fewer insertions and more deletions. Researchers report that Type 1 diabetes patients had moderately but significantly shorter TCRB CDR3s across all four CD4+ subsets. Cells that show high TCR expression could be over-represented by cDNA sequencing. HLA influence on TCRB rearrangement stayed unresolved here.

The V and J genes are TRBV28 and TRBJ2-1, with 8 bases identical to TRBD2. This sequence was found in a man aged 18 to 30 with type 1 diabetes. Sequencing input: stem cell memory CD4+ T cells from blood. The CDR3 here is CASRAGTRGYNEQFF. The CDR3 DNA reads TGTGCCAGCAGGGCCGGGACTAGGGGTTACAATGAGCAGTTCTTC.